What follows are 24 T cell receptor beta chains derived from one specimen sequenced in a study of CD8+CD57+ T cells in acquired aplastic anemia. Profiles of TCR beta VDJ and CDR3 were generated from a genomic DNA template. TCRdb called the reads again in MiXCR, with one record for every CDR3 protein. The table lists around 190,000 distinct CDR3 sequences, 61% of them singletons. The sequenced sample was sorted CD4+, CD8+, or CD8+CD57+ T cells (not recorded which) from PBMCs. These receptors originate from a human donor in good health.

CDR3 sequence: CASSISTGRYEQYF. CDR3 DNA sequence: TGTGCCAGTAGTATCAGTACAGGGCGATACGAGCAGTACTTC. This chain joins TRBV19 and TRBJ2-7; a weak D match, TRBD1 (6 bases). V was pared by 3 bases and J by 4 bases, with 13 bases between. The CDR3 loop spans 14 amino acids. The germline CDR1 and CDR2 sequences are LNHDA and SQIVND (reference sequence). Variable domain in full (rest from reference TRBV19 and TRBJ2-7): DGGITQSPKYLFRKEGQNVTLSCEQNLNHDAMYWYRQDPGQGLRLIYYSQIVNDFQKGDIAEGYSVSREKKESFPLTVTSAQKNPTAFYLCASSISTGRYEQYFGPGTRLTVT.

In this sample, this clonotype turned up many times. The chain combines TRBV2 with TRBJ2-7; D not resolved. In germline, CDR1 is SNHLY, CDR2 FYNNEI. The CDR3 consists of 14 residues. V was cut by 8 bases and J by 4 bases, with 18 bases left in between. CDR3: CASDLGSPPYEQYF. The CDR3 DNA reads as TGTGCCAGCGACTTAGGGTCCCCCCCATACGAGCAGTACTTC.

The CDR3 DNA reads TGTGCCAGCAGGGCTCACTACGAGCAGTACTTC. Translating it yields CASRAHYEQYF. This rearrangement joins TRBV2 to TRBJ2-7; D is ambiguous. V was shortened by 6 bases and J by 3 bases, with 6 bases between the two germline ends. The CDR3 runs 11 residues. The germline V gene has CDR1 SNHLY and CDR2 FYNNEI.

This chain connects TRBV19 to TRBJ1-2; D remains unclear. With 2 bases removed from V and 4 bases from J, the gap between germline ends came to 11 bases. Germline lookup yields CDR1 LNHDA and CDR2 SQIVND (reference sequence). This CDR3 region has 14 residues. CDR3 DNA: TGTGCCAGTAGTATAATACGAGGCAGCTATGGCTACACCTTC. Its protein product is CASSIIRGSYGYTF.

This sequence joins TRBV29-1 and TRBJ1-2; TRBD1 matches at 8 bases. The CDR3 loop spans 14 amino acids. CDR1 is SQVTM and CDR2 is ANQGSEA in the germline V gene. The junction had 7 bases not matched to a gene; V was cut back by 4 bases and J by 3 bases. Here the CDR3 DNA reads TGCAGCGTTGTTCTAACAGGGGGGGACTATGGCTACACCTTC. It encodes CSVVLTGGDYGYTF. The complete variable domain, with remaining parts taken from reference TRBV29-1 and TRBJ1-2, reads SAVISQKPSRDICQRGTSLTIQCQVDSQVTMMFWYRQQPGQSLTLIATANQGSEATYESGFVIDKFPISRPNLTFSTLTVSNMSPEDSSIYLCSVVLTGGDYGYTFGSGTRLTVV.

Comment on this clonotype: An end of the junction does not agree with germline; a read error may underlie this. This chain uses TRBV20-1 with TRBJ2-2; TRBD2 matches at 13 bases. This CDR3 is built from 18 residues. Germline lookup yields CDR1 DFQATT and CDR2 SNEGSKA (reference sequence). This CDR3 is CSASRGTSGVGGTGGLFF. CDR3 bases: TGCAGTGCTAGTAGGGGGACTAGCGGGGTAGGAGGCACCGGGGGGCTGTTTTTT.

The chain links TRBV4-3 to TRBJ2-2, with D possibly being TRBD1 (5 bases). Trimming removed 0 bases at V and 4 bases at J, with 12 bases between. Germline V gene sequence: CDR1 LGHNA, CDR2 YSLEER. There are 16 residues in the CDR3. The DNA of the CDR3 is TGCGCCAGCAGCCAAGATACAGGACCGGGCACCGGGGAGCTGTTTTTT. This codes for CASSQDTGPGTGELFF.

This sequence joins TRBV7-3 and TRBJ2-3; no clear D. The CDR3 loop spans 12 amino acids. The germline CDR1 and CDR2 sequences are SGHTA and FQGTGA. The ends were cut back, 5 bases at V and 6 bases at J, with 9 bases in the middle. CDR3 bases: TGTGCCAGCAGCCGGACGGGTGATACGCAGTATTTT. It is translated as CASSRTGDTQYF.

J is TRBJ2-6 and V is TRBV15; tentatively, D is TRBD2 (5 bases). The CDR3 spans 15 residues. Germline values: CDR1 LNHNV, CDR2 YYDKDF (reference sequence). Between the trimmed V and J ends, which lost 3 bases and 2 bases, there was a span of 8 bases. The DNA for the CDR3 is TGTGCCACCAGCAGCGGGGATACTGGGGCCAACGTCCTGACTTTC. Its translation: CATSSGDTGANVLTF.

The J gene is TRBJ1-6, the V gene TRBV30, with TRBD1 matching 9 bases. Per the germline V gene, CDR1 is GTSNPN and CDR2 is SVGIG (reference sequence). V shed 8 bases, J shed 7 bases, and the junction held 12 bases outside the gene matches. This CDR3 spans 15 amino acids. The CDR3 DNA reads TGTGCCGCCGACGCGGTGGGACAGGGAAATTCACCCCTCCACTTT. Translated: CAADAVGQGNSPLHF.

The DNA of the CDR3 is TGTGCCACCAGTGAGGGGAACAGGGGAAGCACAGATACGCAGTATTTT. Its protein is CATSEGNRGSTDTQYF. V usage is TRBV24-1 and J usage is TRBJ2-3, with 7 bases fitting TRBD1. Germline lookup yields CDR1 KGHDR and CDR2 SFDVKD. The CDR3 totals 16 residues. The ends lost 4 bases at V and 0 bases at J; junction bases unmatched: 6.

The V and J genes are TRBV7-8 and TRBJ1-6; no definite D call. The CDR3 loop spans 14 amino acids. The germline gives CDR1 SGHVS, CDR2 FQNEAQ. V shed 1 base and J shed 11 bases, with 12 bases lying between them. The CDR3 bases are TGTGCCAGCAGCTTAGGAGGCGGATTCACACCCCTCCACTTT. Translating it yields CASSLGGGFTPLHF.

J is TRBJ2-1 and V is TRBV19, with TRBD2 matching over 10 bases. Germline V gene lookup returns CDR1 LNHDA and CDR2 SQIVND (reference sequence). The CDR3 runs 14 residues. V was pared by 8 bases and J by 3 bases, with 4 bases of the junction left unmatched. CDR3 protein: CASHERGGYNEQFF. Here the CDR3 DNA reads TGTGCCAGTCACGAGCGGGGGGGCTACAATGAGCAGTTCTTC.

The CDR3 nucleotides read TGTGCCAGCAGTTCGGCCAACGTCGGGGGGCCCCGAGAGACCCAGTACTTC. Its translation is CASSSANVGGPRETQYF. The chain recombines TRBV12-3 or TRBV12-4 with TRBJ2-5, with D tentatively TRBD2 (7 bases). This CDR3 region has 17 residues. V lost 4 bases, J lost 4 bases, and 22 bases lay in between.

About this clonotype: Because the CDR3 is missing its conserved closing phenylalanine or tryptophan, this is likely a read error. It is unclear where the CDR3 begins or ends on the DNA, so no DNA is shown, and the CDR3 is as TCRdb lists it. This chain links TRBV7-9 with TRBJ2-6. Ends included, the CDR3 has 8 residues. From germline, CDR1 is SEHNR and CDR2 FQNEAQ (reference sequence). CDR3: CASSIIWV.

Only a few counts were recorded for this clonotype. The chain recombines TRBV2 with TRBJ2-1; D possibly uses TRBD1 or TRBD2 (5 bases each). CDR1 and CDR2 (germline): SNHLY, FYNNEI. CDR3 length: 13 residues. V was pared by 10 bases and J by 1 base, with 11 bases between. The CDR3, as DNA: TGTGCCATCGTGAGGGGATCCTACAATGAGCAGTTCTTC. Amino acid sequence: CAIVRGSYNEQFF.

The table lists this clonotype with many counts. V and J are TRBV2 and TRBJ2-2; D is ambiguous. Trimming stripped 3 bases from V and 1 base from J, with 9 bases between. Per germline, CDR1 SNHLY and CDR2 FYNNEI. The CDR3 consists of 15 residues. CDR3 sequence reads: CASSEAAVNTGELFF. The DNA for the CDR3 is TGTGCCAGCAGTGAGGCGGCGGTGAACACCGGGGAGCTGTTTTTT.

This clonotype is a singleton in its sample. This chain uses TRBV7-9 with TRBJ2-3, with D maybe TRBD2 (5 bases). The CDR3 spans 14 residues. V lost 4 bases and J 6 bases, leaving 14 bases between the germline ends. Germline lookup yields CDR1 SEHNR and CDR2 FQNEAQ (reference sequence). CDR3 residues: CASSSIPGSDTQYF. CDR3 sequence (DNA): TGTGCCAGCAGCTCAATTCCGGGAAGTGATACGCAGTATTTT.

The chain couples TRBV5-1 to TRBJ1-3, with D maybe TRBD1 (6 bases). This CDR3 region has 17 residues. Germline V gives CDR1 SGHRS, CDR2 YFSETQ. V gave up 1 base and J gave up 2 bases, with 16 bases separating them. The CDR3 here is CASSLQPQGSAGNTIYF. The CDR3 DNA sequence: TGCGCCAGCAGCTTGCAACCACAGGGCAGCGCTGGAAACACCATATATTTT.

A few counts support this clonotype. An end of the junction differs from the germline gene, which may be a read error. The gene calls are TRBV2 and TRBJ1-5; D gene unclear. Germline assignment: CDR1 SNHLY and CDR2 FYNNEI. The CDR3 loop spans 14 amino acids. Here the CDR3 DNA reads TGTGCCGGCAGTCCGCTGGACAGCAATCAGCCCCAGCATTTT. This encodes CAGSPLDSNQPQHF.

Worth noting for this clonotype: The conserved phenylalanine or tryptophan is not found at the CDR3 terminus, so this likely reflects a read error. This rearrangement joins TRBV9 to TRBJ1-4; 7 nucleotides match TRBD1. The V gene end was trimmed by 3 bases and the J gene end by 3 bases; junction bases not matched to a gene: 5. Germline V CDR1 and CDR2: SGDLS, YYNGEE. This CDR3 comprises 15 residues. The CDR3, as DNA: TGTGCCAGCAGCGGGGAGGACAGGCCTAATGAAAAACTGTTTTGT. It yields the protein CASSGEDRPNEKLFC.

In this sample, this clonotype turned up many times. V and J are TRBV9 and TRBJ2-3; tentative D call: TRBD2 (5 bases). The CDR3 spans 15 residues. Germline-derived CDR1 and CDR2 are SGDLS and YYNGEE. V was clipped by 4 bases and J by 0 bases, with 12 bases between them. The CDR3 spells CASSPPGISTDTQYF. CDR3 nucleotides: TGTGCCAGCAGCCCCCCCGGGATTAGCACAGATACGCAGTATTTT. The variable domain in full, completed from reference TRBV9 and TRBJ2-3, reads DSGVTQTPKHLITATGQRVTLRCSPRSGDLSVYWYQQSLDQGLQFLIQYYNGEERAKGNILERFSAQQFPDLHSELNLSSLELGDSALYFCASSPPGISTDTQYFGPGTRLTVL.

The V call is TRBV20-1, the J call TRBJ1-2, with D unclear. The germline gives CDR1 DFQATT, CDR2 SNEGSKA (reference sequence). This CDR3 comprises 13 residues. V dropped 0 bases and J dropped 6 bases, with 11 bases sitting between them. CDR3 amino acids: CSARDETDNGYTF. CDR3 sequence (DNA): TGCAGTGCTAGAGATGAGACTGACAATGGCTACACCTTC.

V and J are TRBV5-1 and TRBJ2-7; D might be TRBD1 or TRBD2, each matching 5 bases. The CDR3 contains 14 residues. The V end lost 8 bases, the J end lost 3 bases, and 18 bases lay between the germline ends. Germline V gives CDR1 SGHRS, CDR2 YFSETQ. The CDR3 loop is CASQRDPLFYEQYF. CDR3 bases: TGCGCCAGTCAACGGGACCCCCTCTTCTACGAGCAGTACTTC.